The 8 T cell receptor beta chains below all came from one sample that was sequenced in a study of blood T cell repertoires in COVID-19 (dated by TCRdb to 2020 to 2021). The protocol used for the library was the immunoSEQ multiplex PCR assay. TCRdb re-hosts the immuneACCESS table, in-frame sequences only. Its copies lack some clones; in the studies checked, an unresolved V gene accounts for under half of them, and the cause for the rest is not known. Counted in this sample were roughly 250,000 clones; around 90% of them appeared once. The ten largest clonotypes hold 1.5% to 2% of the sample. Sequencing input: PBMCs or T cells enriched from blood (not recorded which). These receptors were taken from a woman between 18 and 29 years old who had recovered from COVID-19.

V is TRBV4-3 and J is TRBJ1-4; D is unclear. Germline V CDR1 and CDR2: LGHNA, YSLEER. V dropped 2 bases and J dropped 1 base, with 11 bases sitting between them. The CDR3 totals 16 residues. DNA for the CDR3: TGCGCCAGCAGCCAACGTTACACAAGAACTAATGAAAAACTGTTTTTT. The encoded protein is CASSQRYTRTNEKLFF.

CDR3 DNA: TGTGCCAGCAGTTCGTGGCAGGGGTTCAATCAGCCCCAGCATTTT. It translates to CASSSWQGFNQPQHF. This sequence joins TRBV6-2 or TRBV6-3 and TRBJ1-5, with D possibly matching TRBD1 (6 bases). The CDR3 loop spans 15 amino acids. V gave up 4 bases and J gave up 3 bases, with 13 bases separating them. CDR1 and CDR2 from the germline V gene are MNHEY and SVGEGT.

This rearrangement joins TRBV5-6 to TRBJ1-1, with D hard to call. V was clipped by 0 bases and J by 6 bases, with 21 bases between them. Germline V gene sequence: CDR1 SGHDT, CDR2 YYEEEE. The CDR3 is made up of 17 amino acids. CDR3 region: CASSLVTGLRDGAEAFF. For the CDR3, the DNA is TGTGCCAGCAGCTTGGTGACCGGGTTGAGGGATGGCGCTGAAGCTTTCTTT.

The table lists this clone with a count of one. The CDR3 sequence is CASSPPGLAGYNEQFF. For the CDR3, the DNA is TGTGCCAGCAGTCCGCCGGGACTAGCGGGATACAATGAGCAGTTCTTC. The rearrangement uses TRBV5-6 and TRBJ2-1; 13 nucleotides match TRBD2. The V gene's germline CDR1 is SGHDT and CDR2 YYEEEE. This CDR3 contains 16 residues. The V gene end was trimmed by 5 bases and the J gene end by 4 bases; junction bases not matched to a gene: 6.

CDR3 loop: CASSPGQGGTDTQYF. Written as DNA, the CDR3 is TGCGCCAGCAGCCCGGGACAGGGGGGCACAGATACGCAGTATTTT. V usage is TRBV5-1 and J usage is TRBJ2-3; 11 nucleotides match TRBD1. J lost 1 base, V lost 4 bases, and 2 bases had no gene match. Looked up from germline, CDR1 is SGHRS and CDR2 is YFSETQ. This CDR3 comprises 15 residues.

Remarks on this clone: Other DNA sequences in the same sample also yield this CDR3. The J gene is TRBJ1-2, the V gene TRBV7-2, with a weak D call TRBD1 (5 bases). V lost 1 base, J lost 4 bases, and 10 bases lay in between. Germline CDR1 is SGHTA and CDR2 is FQGNSA. This CDR3 comprises 14 residues. The CDR3 loop is CASSLEAGPYGYTF. CDR3 DNA sequence: TGTGCCAGCAGCTTAGAGGCAGGGCCCTATGGCTACACCTTC.

The chain uses TRBV10-3 and TRBJ2-4; tentatively, D is TRBD2 (7 bases). This CDR3 contains 15 residues. Germline lookup yields CDR1 ENHRY and CDR2 SYGVKD. Trimming took off 4 bases at V and 1 base at J, with 11 bases between the two ends. The CDR3 reads CAISAGGLAKNIQYF. CDR3 bases: TGTGCCATCAGTGCCGGGGGGCTGGCCAAAAACATTCAGTACTTC.

The V call is TRBV28, the J call TRBJ2-7, with 10 bases matching TRBD1. The CDR3 runs 17 residues. The ends lost 5 bases at V and 2 bases at J; junction bases unmatched: 12. Per the germline V gene, CDR1 is MDHEN and CDR2 is SYDVKM. The CDR3 region is CASSIPGQGLRAYEQYF. The CDR3 DNA sequence: TGTGCCAGCAGTATTCCGGGACAGGGGTTGCGGGCCTACGAGCAGTACTTC.